Following are 8 T cell receptor beta chains from one sample sequenced in a study of T cells in Graves' hyperthyroidism and ophthalmopathy. Amplification of TCR beta CDR3 regions was performed using RNA transcripts as template. The HTBI primer set was used in a first-round RT-PCR of the TCR CDR3. TCRdb re-called the multiplex PCR reads with MiXCR, one entry per CDR3 protein. Here the sample spans nearly 600,000 distinct CDR3 sequences, 14% being singletons. Material for sequencing was blood. The receptors shown here come from a woman under 30 with Graves' ophthalmopathy.

In its sample, this clonotype was seen many times. This sequence joins TRBV7-9 and TRBJ1-1; D is unclear. The CDR3 is made up of 14 amino acids. V shed 1 base and J shed 0 bases, with 6 bases lying between them. In germline, CDR1 is SEHNR, CDR2 FQNEAQ (reference sequence). The CDR3 loop reads CASSLGKMNTEAFF. CDR3 DNA sequence: TGTGCCAGCAGCTTAGGCAAAATGAACACTGAAGCTTTCTTT.

This clonotype was seen repeatedly, ten times or more. V and J are TRBV7-9 and TRBJ2-1, with a weak D call TRBD1 (6 bases). V was pared by 5 bases and J by 0 bases, with 14 bases between. Germline V gives CDR1 SEHNR, CDR2 FQNEAQ (reference sequence). The CDR3 is 16 residues long. CDR3 protein: CASSARTVGSYNEQFF. In nucleotides, the CDR3 is TGTGCCAGCAGCGCCCGGACAGTAGGCTCCTACAATGAGCAGTTCTTC.

This clonotype was counted many times. V usage is TRBV28 and J usage is TRBJ1-2; 8 bases fit TRBD1. CDR1 and CDR2 (germline): MDHEN, SYDVKM. With 7 bases clipped from V and 3 bases from J, the junction kept 7 bases outside the gene matches. The CDR3 loop spans 14 amino acids. The CDR3 here is CASTPGQGHYGYTF. As DNA, the CDR3 is TGTGCCAGCACCCCAGGACAGGGCCACTATGGCTACACCTTC.

Worth noting for this clonotype: This may be a read error: a much more frequent sequence differs by one nucleotide. The chain joins TRBV27 to TRBJ1-1; D might be TRBD1 (5 bases). V lost 5 bases to trimming and J lost 8 bases, with 15 bases between them. Looked up from germline, CDR1 is MNHEY and CDR2 is SMNVEV (reference sequence). The CDR3 has 13 amino acids. DNA of the CDR3: TGTGCCAGCAGTCCGGCGACAGTAATAGAAGCTTTCTTT. Protein: CASSPATVIEAFF.

This clonotype appeared many times. The CDR3 sequence: CAWSPWTGNTEAFF. In DNA, the CDR3 is TGTGCCTGGAGCCCATGGACAGGGAACACTGAAGCTTTCTTT. The chain recombines TRBV30 with TRBJ1-1, with 7 bases identical to TRBD1. Trimming removed 3 bases from V and 1 base from J; junction bases left unmatched: 5. The CDR3 contains 14 residues. The germline gives CDR1 GTSNPN, CDR2 SVGIG (reference sequence).

This clonotype was counted ten times or more. The chain combines TRBV12-5 with TRBJ2-7; the match to TRBD2 covers 8 bases. J was trimmed by 3 bases and V by 5 bases; bases with no gene match: 15. This CDR3 region has 17 residues. CDR1 LGHNT and CDR2 FRNRAP come from the germline V gene. CDR3 residues: CASGLTSGRSAGYEQYF. The DNA of the CDR3 is TGTGCTAGTGGTCTCACTAGCGGTCGATCAGCCGGCTACGAGCAGTACTTC.

The table lists this clonotype with a few counts. The genes are TRBV20-1 and TRBJ2-4; 8 positions agree with TRBD2. The CDR3 sequence is 14 residues long. V dropped 2 bases and J dropped 9; count of bases not matched to a gene: 9. The germline gives CDR1 DFQATT, CDR2 SNEGSKA (reference sequence). The CDR3 nucleotides read TGCAGTGCTAGAAGGGAAGCGGGAGTTGCCATTCAGTACTTC. It codes for CSARREAGVAIQYF.

This clonotype has ten or more counts. The chain combines TRBV27 with TRBJ2-1, with no clear D. The CDR3 runs 14 residues. CDR1 MNHEY and CDR2 SMNVEV come from the germline V gene (reference sequence). Trimming removed 6 bases at V and 5 bases at J, with 14 bases between. The CDR3 nucleotides read TGTGCCAGCAGCAAGTTCCCCGGCGACAATGAGCAGTTCTTC. It translates to CASSKFPGDNEQFF.